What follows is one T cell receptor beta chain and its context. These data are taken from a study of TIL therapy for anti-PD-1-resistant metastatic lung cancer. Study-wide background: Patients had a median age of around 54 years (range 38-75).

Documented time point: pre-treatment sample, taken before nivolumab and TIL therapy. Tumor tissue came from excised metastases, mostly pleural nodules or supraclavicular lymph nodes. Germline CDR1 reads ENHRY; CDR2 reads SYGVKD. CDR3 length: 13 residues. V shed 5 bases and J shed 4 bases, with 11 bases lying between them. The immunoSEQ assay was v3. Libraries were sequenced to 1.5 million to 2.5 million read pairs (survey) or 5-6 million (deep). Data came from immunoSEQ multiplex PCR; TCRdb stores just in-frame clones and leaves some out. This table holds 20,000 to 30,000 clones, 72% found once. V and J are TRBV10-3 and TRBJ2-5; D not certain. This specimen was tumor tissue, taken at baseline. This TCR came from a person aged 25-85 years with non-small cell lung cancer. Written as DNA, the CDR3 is TGTGCCATCAGTCCCCTAGACCGAGAGACCCAGTACTTC. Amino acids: CAISPLDRETQYF.